This TCR beta chain came from a study of shared clonotypes between healthy human individuals. Study overall: CD4 naive and CD4 memory each took three plates per donor, while CD8 naive took two and CD8 memory one.

The CDR3 is 15 amino acids. The J segment lost 4 bases and the V segment lost 2 bases, leaving 4 bases of the junction unmatched. Looked up from germline, CDR1 is MNHEY and CDR2 is SVGAGI. Per the authors' pipeline: Because ImmunoSEQ provided only junction sequences with no quality scores, the filtering differed. Sequencing was performed with immunoSEQ multiplex PCR; in TCRdb, only in-frame clones are kept and a portion is missing. Clonal size and the V and J genes are those of that table, whereas D and trimming came from the DNA. The table has some 900,000 clones, more than 75% seen once; the top ten hold approximately 1.5%. As concerns this clone: The antigen is unknown.

Study conclusions and caveats: A small donor pool kept down the genetic and exposure-history diversity that was represented.

The chain is built from TRBV6-5 and TRBJ2-3, with 9 bases matching TRBD2. The specimen was memory CD4+ T cells sorted from blood. Sample subset: CD45RA-negative fraction. This TCR came from a man aged 18 to 29 in good health. The DNA for the CDR3 is TGTGCCAGCAGTTACGGAGGCGGGGGGGCAGATACGCAGTATTTT. Its translation: CASSYGGGGADTQYF.